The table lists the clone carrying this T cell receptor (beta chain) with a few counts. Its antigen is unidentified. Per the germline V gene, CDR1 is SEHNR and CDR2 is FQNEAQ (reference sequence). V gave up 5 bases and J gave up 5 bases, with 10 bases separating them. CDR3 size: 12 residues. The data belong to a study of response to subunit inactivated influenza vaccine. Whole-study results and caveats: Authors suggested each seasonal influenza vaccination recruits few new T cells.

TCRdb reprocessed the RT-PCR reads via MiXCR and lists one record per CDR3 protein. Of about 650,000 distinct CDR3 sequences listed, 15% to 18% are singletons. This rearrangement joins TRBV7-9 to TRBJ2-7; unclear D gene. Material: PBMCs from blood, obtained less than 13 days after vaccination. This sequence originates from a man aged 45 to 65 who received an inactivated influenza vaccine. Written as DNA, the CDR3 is TGTGCCAGCAGCGGTAAGTGGAACGAGCAGTACTTC. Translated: CASSGKWNEQYF.